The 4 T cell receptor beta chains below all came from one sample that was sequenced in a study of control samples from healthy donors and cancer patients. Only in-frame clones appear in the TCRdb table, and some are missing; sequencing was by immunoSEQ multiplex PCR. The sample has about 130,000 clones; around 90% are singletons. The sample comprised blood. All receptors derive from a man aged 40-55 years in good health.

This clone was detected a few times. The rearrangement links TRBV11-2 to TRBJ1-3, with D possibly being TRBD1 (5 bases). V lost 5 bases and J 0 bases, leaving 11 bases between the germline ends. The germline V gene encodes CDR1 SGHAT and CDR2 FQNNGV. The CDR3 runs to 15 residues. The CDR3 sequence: CASSPGDFSGNTIYF. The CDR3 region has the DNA TGTGCCAGCAGCCCCGGGGACTTCTCTGGAAACACCATATATTTT.

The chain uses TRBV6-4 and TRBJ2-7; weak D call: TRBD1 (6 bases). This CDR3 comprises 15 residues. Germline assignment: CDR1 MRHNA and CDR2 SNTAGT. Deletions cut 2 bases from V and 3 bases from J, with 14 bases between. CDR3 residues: CASSDPQDRNYEQYF. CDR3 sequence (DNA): TGTGCCAGCAGTGACCCCCAGGACAGAAACTACGAGCAGTACTTC.

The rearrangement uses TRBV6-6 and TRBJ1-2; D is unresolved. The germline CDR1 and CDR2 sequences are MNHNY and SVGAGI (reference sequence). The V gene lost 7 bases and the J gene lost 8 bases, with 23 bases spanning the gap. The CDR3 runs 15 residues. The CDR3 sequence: CASTNKAGEGGGYTF. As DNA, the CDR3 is TGTGCCAGCACCAACAAGGCGGGCGAAGGAGGAGGCTACACCTTC.

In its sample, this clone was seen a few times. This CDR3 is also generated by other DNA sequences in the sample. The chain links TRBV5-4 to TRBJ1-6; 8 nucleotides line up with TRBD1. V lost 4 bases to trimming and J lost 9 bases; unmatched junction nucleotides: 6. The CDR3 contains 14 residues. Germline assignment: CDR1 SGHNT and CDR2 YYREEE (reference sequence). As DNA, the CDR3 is TGTGCCAGCAGCCCCGGACAGGGTGGTTCACCCCTCCACTTT. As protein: CASSPGQGGSPLHF.